Listed here are 30 T cell receptor beta chains from one sample, sequenced in a study of blood T cells in healthy people across ages. It was with a sample-barcoded 5' primer and a J-beta primer mix that a second PCR of about 6 to 12 cycles was run. One entry per CDR3 protein, called by TCRdb with MiXCR from the 5' RACE reads. The sample contains hundreds of thousands of distinct CDR3 sequences, 20% to 25% of which appear only once. Sequenced input: blood. The receptor set was obtained from a man between 65 and 85 years old in good health.

This clonotype was counted a few times. The chain joins TRBV6-5 to TRBJ1-2; D remains unclear. The CDR3 covers 13 residues. Germline assignment: CDR1 MNHEY and CDR2 SVGAGI. Trimming shortened V by 2 bases and J by 8 bases, and 12 bases separated the two germline ends. This chain's CDR3 is CASSYDGEGGYTF. Here the CDR3 DNA reads TGTGCCAGCAGTTACGACGGGGAAGGGGGCTACACCTTC.

The table lists this clonotype with a few counts. CDR3 sequence: CASSGTGRRGETQYF. CDR3 nucleotide sequence: TGTGCCAGCAGTGGAACCGGGAGACGGGGGGAGACCCAGTACTTC. V usage is TRBV2 and J usage is TRBJ2-5, with D tentatively TRBD2 (6 bases). Germline CDR1 SNHLY, CDR2 FYNNEI. The CDR3 sequence is 15 residues long. Trimming stripped 4 bases from V and 5 bases from J, with 17 bases between.

This clonotype was detected only a few times. The rearrangement joins TRBV7-6 to TRBJ2-5; D call uncertain. Trimming removed 4 bases from V and 5 bases from J, with 8 bases in between. Germline loops: CDR1 SGHVS, CDR2 FNYEAQ. This CDR3 comprises 12 residues. This chain's CDR3 is CASSSVRETQYF. In DNA form, the CDR3 reads TGTGCCAGCAGCTCTGTGAGGGAGACCCAGTACTTC.

This clonotype was observed at least ten times. The CDR3 DNA reads TGTGCCACCAGTGCCTCGGGCTACACCGGGGAGCTGTTTTTT. This translates into CATSASGYTGELFF. The V call is TRBV24-1, the J call TRBJ2-2; D ambiguous. V gave up 5 bases and J gave up 3 bases, with 9 bases separating them. The germline V gene has CDR1 KGHDR and CDR2 SFDVKD. The CDR3 runs to 14 residues.

The chain links TRBV6-1 to TRBJ1-6; D is unclear. V lost 7 bases to trimming and J lost 9 bases, with 22 bases between them. The length of the CDR3 is 16 residues. Germline CDR1 reads MNHNS; CDR2 reads SASEGT. The CDR3 sequence is CASTLGGSLRGSPLHF. DNA for the CDR3: TGTGCCAGCACGCTCGGAGGTTCTCTTCGAGGTTCACCCCTCCACTTT.

J is TRBJ2-7 and V is TRBV5-1; D might be TRBD2 (5 bases). The CDR3 length is 14 residues. V was shortened by 4 bases and J by 2 bases, with 13 bases between the two germline ends. CDR1 and CDR2 (germline): SGHRS, YFSETQ. The CDR3 DNA follows: TGCGCCAGCAGCAACCCCGACGGGACCTACGAGCAGTACTTC. Amino acids: CASSNPDGTYEQYF.

This chain connects TRBV20-1 to TRBJ1-4; 7 bases fit TRBD1. This CDR3 region has 13 residues. V was pared by 6 bases and J by 4 bases, with 5 bases of the junction left unmatched. CDR1 DFQATT and CDR2 SNEGSKA come from the germline V gene (reference sequence). In DNA form, the CDR3 reads TGCAGTGCCGCCCGGGACAGTAATGAAAAACTGTTTTTT. Translation: CSAARDSNEKLFF.

This clonotype has more than one count but fewer than ten. The rearrangement links TRBV24-1 to TRBJ2-2, with 7 bases matching TRBD2. The CDR3 spans 15 residues. V was clipped by 4 bases and J by 4 bases; unmatched bases: 5. The germline V gene encodes CDR1 KGHDR and CDR2 SFDVKD. CDR3 coding DNA: TGTGCCACCAGTGAGGGCGGCGGGAGCACCGGGGAGCTGTTTTTT. Encoded protein: CATSEGGGSTGELFF.

The chain joins TRBV30 to TRBJ2-2; 10 bases map to TRBD1. The CDR3 loop spans 14 amino acids. Germline lookup yields CDR1 GTSNPN and CDR2 SVGIG (reference sequence). V lost 8 bases to trimming and J lost 1 base; unmatched junction nucleotides: 4. CDR3 bases: TGTGCCGGACAGGGGGGTGAGAACACCGGGGAGCTGTTTTTT. Translation: CAGQGGENTGELFF.

The chain combines TRBV10-3 with TRBJ1-2; D perhaps matches TRBD1 (5 bases). Germline V gene sequence: CDR1 ENHRY, CDR2 SYGVKD. V was cut by 6 bases and J by 6 bases, with 14 bases left in between. The CDR3 consists of 13 residues. CDR3 nucleotides: TGTGCCATCAGGCAGGGATTCGGGGATGGCTACACCTTC. Translation gives CAIRQGFGDGYTF.

This clonotype was counted a few times. This chain joins TRBV4-2 and TRBJ1-1; D not certain. The V end lost 0 bases, the J end lost 1 base, and 6 bases lay between the germline ends. The CDR3 is 14 amino acids. Germline CDR1 LGHNA, CDR2 YNFKEQ. The DNA of the CDR3 is TGTGCCAGCAGCCAAGATAGCAAGAACACTGAAGCTTTCTTT. Amino acid sequence: CASSQDSKNTEAFF.

This clonotype was seen repeatedly, ten times or more. A junction end diverges from the germline sequence, so it may reflect a read error. The chain joins TRBV7-7 to TRBJ2-2, with D possibly matching TRBD2 (6 bases). Germline assignment: CDR1 SSHAT and CDR2 FNYEAQ (reference sequence). The CDR3 covers 17 residues. This chain's CDR3 is CASSLVLAVANTGELFF. In DNA form, the CDR3 reads TGTGCTAGCAGCTTAGTACTAGCCGTCGCGAACACCGGGGAGCTGTTTTTT.

J is TRBJ2-5 and V is TRBV5-1; 8 bases are shared with TRBD2. The J call could be wrong; TRBJ2-7 is a better fit for the DNA end. Germline CDR1 reads SGHRS; CDR2 reads YFSETQ. The CDR3 runs 14 residues. CDR3 sequence reads: CASSLNRGGYEQYF. CDR3 sequence (DNA): TGCGCCAGCAGCTTGAATCGGGGGGGATACGAGCAGTACTTC.

The genes are TRBV6-6 and TRBJ1-4; possible D gene TRBD1, 6 bases. Germline V CDR1 and CDR2: MNHNY, SVGAGI (reference sequence). The V and J ends lost 5 bases and 8 bases respectively, with 18 bases between them. This CDR3 is 15 amino acids long. As DNA, the CDR3 is TGTGCCAGCAGTGCCACAGGGACGTATCGGGAAAAACTGTTTTTT. Its protein is CASSATGTYREKLFF.

The chain is built from TRBV6-5 and TRBJ2-3, with D unresolved. In germline, CDR1 is MNHEY, CDR2 SVGAGI. V lost 5 bases and J 4 bases, leaving 7 bases between the germline ends. The CDR3 loop spans 12 amino acids. The CDR3 loop is CASSTPADTQYF. The CDR3 nucleotides read TGTGCCAGCAGTACCCCTGCAGATACGCAGTATTTT.

The chain joins TRBV20-1 to TRBJ2-1; 10 nucleotides match TRBD2. This CDR3 is built from 12 residues. V lost 1 base and J lost 15; bases outside the gene matches: 6. Germline CDR1 DFQATT, CDR2 SNEGSKA (reference sequence). The CDR3 reads CSARGGAGGLFF. CDR3 nucleotides: TGCAGTGCTAGAGGGGGAGCGGGAGGGCTGTTCTTC.

The sample holds a few counts of this clonotype. The chain uses TRBV6-2 or TRBV6-3 and TRBJ2-7; D is possibly TRBD1 (6 bases). CDR3 length: 13 amino acids. V was cut by 6 bases and J by 1 base, with 10 bases left in between. Germline loops: CDR1 MNHEY, CDR2 SVGEGT. Written as DNA, the CDR3 is TGTGCCAGCAGGGACAGCCTTTCCTACGAGCAGTACTTC. Protein: CASRDSLSYEQYF.

The chain uses TRBV19 and TRBJ2-5; D not resolved. CDR3 size: 13 residues. V was cut by 2 bases and J by 7 bases, with 11 bases left in between. CDR1 and CDR2 (germline): LNHDA, SQIVND (reference sequence). The CDR3 is CASSIYPKGTQYF. DNA of the CDR3: TGTGCCAGTAGTATATACCCGAAAGGGACCCAGTACTTC.

V is TRBV5-1 and J is TRBJ2-7, with D possibly being TRBD1 (5 bases). CDR3 length: 15 amino acids. V was clipped by 3 bases and J by 4 bases, with 17 bases between them. Germline CDR1 reads SGHRS; CDR2 reads YFSETQ. In DNA, the CDR3 is TGCGCCAGCAGCTCCGAAGGGGCGCCTAGGTACGAGCAGTACTTC. This translates into CASSSEGAPRYEQYF.

The chain carries TRBV27 and TRBJ2-5; 10 bases are shared with TRBD2. The assigned J gene may be wrong: the sequence end matches TRBJ2-1 better. This CDR3 is built from 17 residues. Per germline, CDR1 MNHEY and CDR2 SMNVEV (reference sequence). The CDR3 DNA reads as TGTGCCAGCAGTTTATGGGCTAGCGGGAGTACCTACAATGAGCAGTTCTTC. Its protein product is CASSLWASGSTYNEQFF.

The chain recombines TRBV6-1 with TRBJ1-6; possible D gene TRBD1, 5 bases. The CDR3 length is 19 residues. V lost 4 bases, J lost 0 bases, and 19 bases lay in between. CDR1 MNHNS and CDR2 SASEGT come from the germline V gene. The CDR3 nucleotides are TGTGCCAGCAGTGCCGCGTGGGACGACAAGACCTCCTATAATTCACCCCTCCACTTT. Translated, it gives CASSAAWDDKTSYNSPLHF.

This clonotype was recorded a few times. The chain couples TRBV5-5 to TRBJ2-5; 11 positions match TRBD2. TRBJ2-7 explains the end of the DNA better; the J call may be wrong. This CDR3 is built from 16 residues. Germline assignment: CDR1 SGHKS and CDR2 YYEKEE (reference sequence). CDR3 coding DNA: TGTGCCAGCAGCTCGACCGGGACTAGCGGATACTACGAGCAGTACTTC. Protein: CASSSTGTSGYYEQYF.

This rearrangement joins TRBV30 to TRBJ2-4; 8 bases are a match to TRBD1. CDR1 and CDR2 (germline): GTSNPN, SVGIG (reference sequence). Germline trimming cut 1 base from V and 6 bases from J; bases unmatched to any gene: 2. The CDR3 is made up of 13 amino acids. The CDR3 coding sequence is TGTGCCTGGAGTGATGGACAGGGAAACATTCAGTACTTC. Translating it yields CAWSDGQGNIQYF.

CDR3 loop: CASSLVLNEKLFF. In nucleotides, the CDR3 is TGTGCCAGCAGCTTAGTCCTTAATGAAAAACTGTTTTTT. The rearrangement links TRBV13 to TRBJ1-4; D is unresolved. Trimming left V 1 base short and J 4 bases short, with 4 bases between. This CDR3 is 13 amino acids long. Germline CDR1 PRHDT, CDR2 FYEKMQ (reference sequence).

In this sample, this clonotype turned up a few times. The chain joins TRBV19 to TRBJ1-2, with D possibly matching TRBD1 (6 bases). With 0 bases removed from V and 1 base from J, the gap between germline ends came to 15 bases. The CDR3 runs to 17 residues. Germline loops: CDR1 LNHDA, CDR2 SQIVND (reference sequence). The CDR3 protein is CASSIDPFGQNNYGYTF. DNA of the CDR3: TGTGCCAGTAGTATAGATCCATTCGGACAGAATAACTATGGCTACACCTTC.

This clonotype has just a few counts. The chain carries TRBV6-2 or TRBV6-3 and TRBJ2-7; TRBD1 might be the D (6 bases). The CDR3 length is 15 residues. V lost 1 base and J lost 1, with 11 bases in between. Germline CDR1 reads MNHEY; CDR2 reads SVGEGT. This CDR3 reads CASSYFETGSYEQYF. The CDR3 bases are TGTGCCAGCAGTTACTTCGAGACAGGATCCTACGAGCAGTACTTC.

There are a few counts of this clonotype. The chain employs TRBV6-1 and TRBJ2-2, with 9 bases identical to TRBD2. The CDR3 loop spans 15 amino acids. The V and J ends lost 4 bases and 0 bases, in that order; junction bases with no gene match: 0. The germline V gene encodes CDR1 MNHNS and CDR2 SASEGT. The CDR3 DNA follows: TGTGCCAGCAGTGGGACTAGCGCGAACACCGGGGAGCTGTTTTTT. It specifies CASSGTSANTGELFF.

This clonotype was counted a few times. V usage is TRBV12-3 or TRBV12-4 and J usage is TRBJ2-2, with 10 bases lining up with TRBD2. V dropped 6 bases and J dropped 2; count of bases not matched to a gene: 6. This CDR3 is built from 16 residues. CDR3 residues: CASRVSGGGNTGELFF. CDR3 nucleotide sequence: TGTGCCAGCAGAGTCAGCGGGGGGGGTAACACCGGGGAGCTGTTTTTT.

This clonotype was counted a few times. The chain recombines TRBV25-1 with TRBJ2-5; D unresolved. The CDR3 has 14 amino acids. Germline V gene sequence: CDR1 MGHDK, CDR2 SYGVNS. V lost 2 bases and J lost 5, with 12 bases in between. CDR3 in amino acids: CASSEEGNRETQYF. CDR3 in DNA: TGTGCCAGCAGTGAAGAAGGGAATAGGGAGACCCAGTACTTC.

For the CDR3, the DNA is TGTGCCAGCAGCCAAGCAATCGGGACGGAGGGTTTAGGGACCCAGTACTTC. It is translated as CASSQAIGTEGLGTQYF. The rearrangement uses TRBV3-1 and TRBJ2-5; tentative D call: TRBD2 (6 bases). Germline V gives CDR1 LGHDT, CDR2 YNNKEL (reference sequence). The CDR3 has 17 amino acids. Trimming removed 1 base at V and 7 bases at J, with 22 bases between.